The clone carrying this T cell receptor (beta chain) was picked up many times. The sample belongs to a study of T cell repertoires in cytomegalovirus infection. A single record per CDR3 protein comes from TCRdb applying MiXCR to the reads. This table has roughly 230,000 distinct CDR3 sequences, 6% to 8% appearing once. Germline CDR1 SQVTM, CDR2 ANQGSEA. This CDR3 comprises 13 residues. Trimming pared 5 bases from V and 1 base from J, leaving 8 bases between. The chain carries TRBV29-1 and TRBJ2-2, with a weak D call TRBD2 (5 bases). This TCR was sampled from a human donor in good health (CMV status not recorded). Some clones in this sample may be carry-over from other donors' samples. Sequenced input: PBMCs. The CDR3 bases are TGCAGCGTTCCGGGGTGGAACACCGGGGAGCTGTTTTTT. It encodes CSVPGWNTGELFF.